This TCR beta chain was profiled in a study of blood T cells in healthy people across ages. V was pared by 1 base and J by 7 bases, with 9 bases of the junction left unmatched. This CDR3 is built from 16 residues. CDR1 is LNHNV and CDR2 is YYDKDF in the germline V gene (reference sequence). A J-beta primer mix and a sample-barcoded 5' primer were used in a second PCR of about 7 to 12 cycles. All cDNA molecules were each tagged by a template-switch adaptor with 12 random nucleotides. TCRdb reprocessed the 5' RACE reads with MiXCR, giving one entry per CDR3 protein. Of roughly 1.9 million distinct CDR3 sequences in the sample, around 42% were seen once. The table lists this clonotype with a few counts.

Sequenced material: blood. The chain has TRBV15 and TRBJ2-1; 8 bases align to TRBD1. This sequence originates from a human donor in good health. In DNA, the CDR3 is TGTGCCACCAGCAGAGGGTCTGGACAGGGAGAGAATGAGCAGTTCTTC. Translation: CATSRGSGQGENEQFF.